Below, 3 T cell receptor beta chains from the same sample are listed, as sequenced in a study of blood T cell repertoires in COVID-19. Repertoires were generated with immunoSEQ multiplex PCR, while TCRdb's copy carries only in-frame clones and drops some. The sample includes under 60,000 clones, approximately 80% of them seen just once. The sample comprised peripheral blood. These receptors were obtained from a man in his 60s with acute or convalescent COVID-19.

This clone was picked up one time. CDR3 DNA sequence: TGTGCCAGCAGTTACTCGAGGTGGAACACTGAAGCTTTCTTT. Its protein product is CASSYSRWNTEAFF. The rearrangement joins TRBV6-5 to TRBJ1-1, with D unresolved. CDR3 length: 14 amino acids. Per germline, CDR1 MNHEY and CDR2 SVGAGI. V lost 0 bases and J 1 base, leaving 6 bases between the germline ends.

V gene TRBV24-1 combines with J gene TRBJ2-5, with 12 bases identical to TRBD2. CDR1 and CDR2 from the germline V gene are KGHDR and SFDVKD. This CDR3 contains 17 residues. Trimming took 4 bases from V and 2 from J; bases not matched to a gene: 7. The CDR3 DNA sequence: TGTGCCACCAGTGACCGAACTAGCGGGGGGCCACAAGAGACCCAGTACTTC. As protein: CATSDRTSGGPQETQYF.

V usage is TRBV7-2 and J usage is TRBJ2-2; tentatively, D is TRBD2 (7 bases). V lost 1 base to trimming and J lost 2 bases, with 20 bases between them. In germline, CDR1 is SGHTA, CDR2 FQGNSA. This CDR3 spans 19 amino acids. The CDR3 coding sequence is TGTGCCAGCAGCTTAGTGGGCTTGATGGCGGGGGCAAACACCGGGGAGCTGTTTTTT. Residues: CASSLVGLMAGANTGELFF.